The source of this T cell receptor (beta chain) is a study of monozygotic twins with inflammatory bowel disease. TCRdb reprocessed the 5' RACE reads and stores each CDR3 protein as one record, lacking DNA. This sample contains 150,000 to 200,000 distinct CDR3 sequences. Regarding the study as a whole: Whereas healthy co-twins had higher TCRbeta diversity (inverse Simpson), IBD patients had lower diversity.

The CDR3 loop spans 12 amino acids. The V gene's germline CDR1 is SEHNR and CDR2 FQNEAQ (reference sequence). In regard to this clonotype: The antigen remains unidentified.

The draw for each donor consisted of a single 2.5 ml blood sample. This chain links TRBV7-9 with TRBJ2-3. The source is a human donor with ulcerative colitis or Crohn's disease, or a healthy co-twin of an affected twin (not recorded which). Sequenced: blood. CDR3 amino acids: CASSYVSDTQYF.